This record covers a single T cell receptor beta chain. Using immunoSEQ multiplex PCR, the repertoire was profiled, and TCRdb retains in-frame clones only, with some absent. The repertoire consists of about 220,000 clones, with nearly 90% occurring once and the leading ten covering roughly 16%. The sample belongs to a study of blood T cell repertoires in COVID-19. The receptor was derived from a young man who had been exposed to COVID-19. The sequencing input was PBMCs or T cells enriched from blood (not recorded which).

The CDR3 nucleotides are TGTGCCAGCAGCCAAGCCCTGACAGGACAGGACTATGGCTACACCTTC. Protein: CASSQALTGQDYGYTF. V is TRBV3-1 (or the pseudogene TRBV3-2) and J is TRBJ1-2; 7 nucleotides align to TRBD1. The CDR3 consists of 16 residues. With V trimmed by 1 base and J by 3 bases, 8 bases remained unmatched. The germline CDR1 and CDR2 sequences are LGHDT and YNNKEL (reference sequence).